Presented here are 24 T cell receptor beta chains from one specimen sequenced in a study of T cells after yellow fever vaccination. MiXCR was run by TCRdb on the 5' RACE reads, yielding one entry per CDR3 protein. The data show approximately 61,000 distinct CDR3 sequences, with around 6.9% seen just once and around 38% held by the top ten. Sequencing was performed on CD8+ T cells sorted from PBMCs, taken on the day of the first yellow fever vaccination. These receptors were taken from a man younger than 35 who received the YFV17D yellow fever vaccine.

This clonotype was picked up a small number of times. This chain connects TRBV12-3 or TRBV12-4 to TRBJ2-1, with a tentative D call TRBD2 (6 bases). This CDR3 has 13 amino acids. V was pared by 3 bases and J by 10 bases, with 13 bases between. In DNA, the CDR3 is TGTGCCAGCAGTTTGCTCCCTGGGAGGGAGCAGTTCTTC. Translating it yields CASSLLPGREQFF.

The chain recombines TRBV7-6 with TRBJ2-3; 9 bases map to TRBD2. Trimming at V came to 5 bases and at J to 4 bases, leaving 10 bases not matched to a gene. The CDR3 totals 16 residues. The germline V gene has CDR1 SGHVS and CDR2 FNYEAQ. The CDR3 reads CASSQARAGGPDTQYF. For the CDR3, the DNA is TGTGCCAGCAGCCAGGCCAGGGCGGGGGGGCCAGATACGCAGTATTTT.

This clonotype was observed a few times. This sequence joins TRBV4-1 and TRBJ2-1, with 10 positions matching TRBD1. With 4 bases clipped from V and 4 bases from J, the junction kept 4 bases outside the gene matches. The CDR3 extends over 15 amino acids. Per germline, CDR1 MGHRA and CDR2 YSYEKL. CDR3 nucleotides: TGCGCCAGCAGCCGAGGACAGGGGGATTACAATGAGCAGTTCTTC. It encodes CASSRGQGDYNEQFF.

The chain uses TRBV9 and TRBJ1-1; 10 positions match TRBD1. The CDR3 is 13 residues long. The V gene end was trimmed by 3 bases and the J gene end by 4 bases; junction bases not matched to a gene: 0. CDR1 is SGDLS, CDR2 YYNGEE, per germline. The CDR3 DNA reads TGTGCCAGCAGCGGACAGGGGGCCACTGAAGCTTTCTTT. Its protein is CASSGQGATEAFF.

This clonotype was recorded at least ten times. The chain joins TRBV4-1 to TRBJ1-5, with D maybe TRBD1 (5 bases). V lost 6 bases and J lost 1, with 13 bases in between. CDR1 and CDR2 (germline): MGHRA, YSYEKL. The CDR3 is 15 amino acids. The CDR3: CASRDRDVSNQPQHF. The CDR3 DNA follows: TGCGCCAGCAGGGACCGGGACGTAAGCAATCAGCCCCAGCATTTT.

This clonotype occurred many times. This CDR3 is CASSIQDGSSYNEQFF. CDR3 sequence (DNA): TGCGCCAGCAGCATTCAGGACGGAAGCTCCTACAATGAGCAGTTCTTC. This sequence joins TRBV5-1 and TRBJ2-1; D not certain. V gave up 4 bases and J gave up 0 bases, with 14 bases separating them. CDR1 and CDR2 (germline): SGHRS, YFSETQ. The CDR3 totals 16 residues.

The chain employs TRBV7-9 and TRBJ2-1, with D tentatively TRBD2 (5 bases). The germline CDR1 and CDR2 sequences are SEHNR and FQNEAQ (reference sequence). The CDR3 covers 13 residues. The V gene lost 5 bases and the J gene lost 10 bases, with 15 bases spanning the gap. The CDR3 coding sequence is TGTGCCAGCAGCGAGCGGACCGGGTGGGAGCAGTTCTTC. Translated: CASSERTGWEQFF.

The CDR3 reads CASSFIGGGASYNEQFF. Here the CDR3 DNA reads TGTGCCAGCAGTTTTATTGGCGGGGGAGCCTCCTACAATGAGCAGTTCTTC. J is TRBJ2-1 and V is TRBV12-3 or TRBV12-4, with TRBD2 matching over 7 bases. Trimming cost V 3 bases and J 0 bases; bases outside gene matches: 8. CDR3 length: 17 residues.

This clonotype was counted at least ten times. The chain recombines TRBV4-1 with TRBJ2-1, with 9 bases aligning to TRBD2. Germline CDR1 is MGHRA and CDR2 is YSYEKL. This CDR3 is built from 19 residues. The ends lost 1 base at V and 0 bases at J; junction bases unmatched: 10. The CDR3 here is CASSQAVAGALSSYNEQFF. CDR3 DNA sequence: TGCGCCAGCAGCCAAGCTGTAGCGGGGGCCCTGAGCTCCTACAATGAGCAGTTCTTC.

The sample holds a few counts of this clonotype. J is TRBJ2-5 and V is TRBV7-9; TRBD2 matches at 8 bases. Germline CDR1 SEHNR, CDR2 FQNEAQ (reference sequence). This CDR3 region has 15 residues. V lost 5 bases and J lost 1; bases outside the gene matches: 6. CDR3 loop: CASSPAAGGQETQYF. The CDR3 DNA reads TGTGCCAGCAGCCCGGCGGCGGGGGGCCAAGAGACCCAGTACTTC. The whole variable domain, remainder taken from reference TRBV7-9 and TRBJ2-5, is DTGVSQNPRHKITKRGQNVTFRCDPISEHNRLYWYRQTLGQGPEFLTYFQNEAQLEKSRLLSDRFSAERPKGSFSTLEIQRTEQGDSAMYLCASSPAAGGQETQYFGPGTRLLVL.

This clonotype has at least ten counts. The V and J genes are TRBV6-1 and TRBJ2-5, with 10 bases matching TRBD1. Germline V lookup: CDR1 MNHNS, CDR2 SASEGT. V shed 5 bases and J 2 bases; nucleotides not matched to a gene: 8. The CDR3 loop spans 16 amino acids. CDR3 residues: CASSPPGQGTQETQYF. The DNA of the CDR3 is TGTGCCAGCAGTCCGCCGGGACAGGGGACGCAAGAGACCCAGTACTTC.

With respect to this clonotype: Being one base from a much bigger clone, this may be a read error. The rearrangement joins TRBV4-3 to TRBJ2-5; D is unclear. The germline gives CDR1 LGHNA, CDR2 YSLEER. The CDR3 totals 15 residues. V lost 0 bases, J lost 3 bases, and 11 bases lay in between. The CDR3 spells CASSQDIGRKETQYF. CDR3 bases: TGCGCCAGCAGCCAAGATATCGGCAGGAAAGAGACCCAGTACTTC.

This clonotype was recorded at least ten times. This chain links TRBV7-8 with TRBJ2-7; D remains unclear. Trimming took 5 bases from V and 7 from J, leaving 12 bases between them. Germline V lookup: CDR1 SGHVS, CDR2 FQNEAQ. This CDR3 is built from 12 residues. The CDR3 nucleotides are TGTGCCAGCAGCCCCGTCACTAATGAGCAGTACTTC. Residues: CASSPVTNEQYF.

This clonotype was seen repeatedly, ten times or more. CDR3 sequence reads: CASSPETDYYEQYF. The CDR3 DNA reads as TGTGCCAGCAGCCCCGAGACTGACTACTACGAGCAGTACTTC. This chain uses TRBV12-3 or TRBV12-4 with TRBJ2-7; D perhaps matches TRBD2 (5 bases). The V and J ends lost 6 bases and 3 bases respectively, with 15 bases between them. The CDR3 totals 14 residues.

This clonotype has a handful of counts. The rearrangement joins TRBV27 to TRBJ2-1, with 8 bases identical to TRBD2. The V gene end was trimmed by 5 bases and the J gene end by 7 bases; junction bases not matched to a gene: 10. Germline V gene lookup returns CDR1 MNHEY and CDR2 SMNVEV (reference sequence). The CDR3 consists of 15 residues. The CDR3 region is CASSPSTGGVNEQFF. The CDR3 DNA reads as TGTGCCAGCAGTCCTTCCACCGGGGGGGTTAATGAGCAGTTCTTC.

This clonotype was seen a handful of times. The gene calls are TRBV27 and TRBJ1-2, with a weak D call TRBD1 (5 bases). The CDR3 extends over 14 amino acids. V gave up 6 bases and J gave up 7 bases, with 18 bases separating them. Germline CDR1 is MNHEY and CDR2 is SMNVEV (reference sequence). The CDR3 here is CASRFAGSLSGYTF. CDR3 coding DNA: TGTGCCAGCAGATTCGCAGGGTCCCTGAGTGGCTACACCTTC.

This clonotype was seen many times. This chain joins TRBV20-1 and TRBJ2-7; 8 nucleotides align to TRBD2. Germline lookup yields CDR1 DFQATT and CDR2 SNEGSKA (reference sequence). This CDR3 contains 16 residues. With 2 bases clipped from V and 0 bases from J, the junction kept 9 bases outside the gene matches. Here the CDR3 reads CSARREGTLTSYEQYF. CDR3 bases: TGCAGTGCTAGACGGGAGGGAACTCTGACCTCCTACGAGCAGTACTTC.

This clonotype came up many times. The chain links TRBV29-1 to TRBJ2-1; TRBD2 is a possible D gene (6 bases). Trimming took 7 bases from V and 9 from J, leaving 22 bases between them. Germline-derived CDR1 and CDR2 are SQVTM and ANQGSEA. The CDR3 sequence is 14 residues long. CDR3 coding DNA: TGCAGCGCCCCAGGGACTCTCGCCTCGGCTGAGCAGTTCTTC. Translating it yields CSAPGTLASAEQFF.

This clonotype turned up a few times. The chain joins TRBV6-2 or TRBV6-3 to TRBJ1-2; 9 bases are a match to TRBD1. CDR1 is MNHEY, CDR2 SVGEGT, per germline. CDR3 length: 17 residues. V trimming: 7 bases; J trimming: 0 bases; junction bases outside the gene matches: 12. CDR3 protein: CASNPGTGIFSNYGYTF. CDR3 sequence (DNA): TGTGCCAGCAACCCCGGGACAGGGATTTTTTCTAACTATGGCTACACCTTC.

J is TRBJ1-5 and V is TRBV4-3; 12 nucleotides line up with TRBD1. J lost 5 bases, V lost 3 bases, and 2 bases had no gene match. The germline gives CDR1 LGHNA, CDR2 YSLEER. The CDR3 sequence is 15 residues long. The CDR3 nucleotides are TGCGCCAGCAGCCAGGGACAGGGGGCGTATCAGCCCCAGCATTTT. Its protein is CASSQGQGAYQPQHF.

In its sample, this clonotype was seen many times. The rearrangement links TRBV7-6 to TRBJ2-2; 14 bases fit TRBD2. The trim removed 1 base at V and 6 bases at J, leaving 4 bases unmatched. CDR3 size: 17 residues. Germline V gene sequence: CDR1 SGHVS, CDR2 FNYEAQ. CDR3 protein: CASSLGTSGGPAGELFF. Written as DNA, the CDR3 is TGTGCCAGCAGCTTAGGGACTAGCGGGGGGCCGGCCGGGGAGCTGTTTTTT.

This clonotype has at least ten counts. This chain links TRBV7-2 with TRBJ1-5, with D unclear. The CDR3 has 13 residues. From germline, CDR1 is SGHTA and CDR2 FQGNSA. V was cut by 4 bases and J by 4 bases, with 8 bases left in between. CDR3 protein: CASSSDGNQPQHF. The CDR3 DNA sequence: TGTGCCAGCAGCTCGGACGGTAATCAGCCCCAGCATTTT.

This clonotype was seen a handful of times. The genes are TRBV6-5 and TRBJ2-2; 9 bases line up with TRBD1. Per germline, CDR1 MNHEY and CDR2 SVGAGI. The V and J ends lost 3 bases and 8 bases, in that order; junction bases with no gene match: 7. CDR3 length equals 15 residues. The CDR3 DNA reads as TGTGCCAGCAGTTATTCGACAGGGGGAAGGGGGGAGCTGTTTTTT. This sequence encodes CASSYSTGGRGELFF.

This clonotype came up many times. The J gene is TRBJ2-7, the V gene TRBV5-1; possibly TRBD1 for D (6 bases). Germline CDR1 is SGHRS and CDR2 is YFSETQ. The CDR3 is 13 amino acids. Trimming cost V 5 bases and J 3 bases, with 12 bases left between them. The CDR3 is CASSFRGFYEQYF. In DNA, the CDR3 is TGCGCCAGCAGTTTCAGGGGTTTCTACGAGCAGTACTTC. Combining the CDR3 with reference TRBV5-1 and TRBJ2-7 gives the whole variable domain KAGVTQTPRYLIKTRGQQVTLSCSPISGHRSVSWYQQTPGQGLQFLFEYFSETQRNKGNFPGRFSGRQFSNSRSEMNVSTLELGDSALYLCASSFRGFYEQYFGPGTRLTVT.